These 26 T cell receptor beta chains came from one sample sequenced in a study of cytomegalovirus exposure and HLA in healthy donors. The PCR made use of 60 Vbeta and 13 Jbeta primers. Clones were read by immunoSEQ multiplex PCR, and TCRdb kept only the in-frame ones, dropping some. The sample records about 83,000 clones, 60% to 80% being singletons. The sequenced sample was PBMCs. The receptors were gathered from a man aged 55 to 69 in good health and CMV-seronegative.

The chain links TRBV5-1 to TRBJ2-5; the match to TRBD1 covers 8 bases. CDR3 length: 15 amino acids. CDR1 and CDR2 (germline): SGHRS, YFSETQ. The J segment lost 5 bases and the V segment lost 4 bases, leaving 10 bases of the junction unmatched. The CDR3 DNA reads TGCGCCAGCAGCGACCCGACAGGGGATGGGGAGACCCAGTACTTC. Translated, it gives CASSDPTGDGETQYF.

The chain joins TRBV6-1 to TRBJ2-5, with D perhaps TRBD2 (6 bases). Trimming took off 6 bases at V and 2 bases at J, with 13 bases between the two ends. Germline V gene lookup returns CDR1 MNHNS and CDR2 SASEGT. CDR3 size: 14 residues. The CDR3 DNA is TGTGCCAGCAGCGGGGCTAGCGAACAAGAGACCCAGTACTTC. It codes for CASSGASEQETQYF.

V is TRBV4-1 and J is TRBJ2-1; D call uncertain. The CDR3 contains 14 residues. CDR1 MGHRA and CDR2 YSYEKL come from the germline V gene. The V end lost 5 bases, the J end lost 6 bases, and 14 bases lay between the germline ends. DNA of the CDR3: TGCGCCAGCAGCGTCGCGGCGTCCCTCAATGAGCAGTTCTTC. It specifies CASSVAASLNEQFF.

The chain couples TRBV19 to TRBJ2-6; no definite D call. The CDR3 extends over 14 amino acids. Germline lookup yields CDR1 LNHDA and CDR2 SQIVND (reference sequence). Trimming took off 6 bases at V and 4 bases at J, with 10 bases between the two ends. The CDR3 protein is CASRETVGANVLTF. DNA of the CDR3: TGTGCCAGTAGGGAGACGGTGGGGGCCAACGTCCTGACTTTC.

The rearrangement joins TRBV27 to TRBJ2-4; tentatively, D is TRBD1 (6 bases). Germline loops: CDR1 MNHEY, CDR2 SMNVEV (reference sequence). V was cut by 5 bases and J by 0 bases, with 14 bases left in between. CDR3 length: 16 amino acids. The CDR3 DNA reads TGTGCCAGCAGTAGTCGACAGGCGTCAGCCAAAAACATTCAGTACTTC. This sequence encodes CASSSRQASAKNIQYF.

V is TRBV7-6 and J is TRBJ2-7, with 9 bases lining up with TRBD1. Germline values: CDR1 SGHVS, CDR2 FNYEAQ. J lost 6 bases, V lost 4 bases, and 7 bases had no gene match. There are 14 residues in the CDR3. The CDR3 DNA follows: TGTGCCAGCAGCTCGAGACAGGGGGTGCGCGAGCAGTACTTC. Translated: CASSSRQGVREQYF. The complete variable domain, with remaining parts taken from reference TRBV7-6 and TRBJ2-7, reads GAGVSQSPRYKVTKRGQDVALRCDPISGHVSLYWYRQALGQGPEFLTYFNYEAQQDKSGLPNDRFSAERPEGSISTLTIQRTEQRDSAMYRCASSSRQGVREQYFGPGTRLTVT.

The rearrangement uses TRBV2 and TRBJ1-2; the D gene is possibly TRBD1 (5 bases). The CDR3 has 13 residues. V shed 7 bases and J shed 4 bases, with 13 bases lying between them. Looked up from germline, CDR1 is SNHLY and CDR2 is FYNNEI. CDR3 nucleotide sequence: TGTGCCAGCACGGAGTCTGGGGCCTATGGCTACACCTTC. Its protein product is CASTESGAYGYTF.

The chain carries TRBV6-1 and TRBJ1-1; D uncertain. Germline CDR1 reads MNHNS; CDR2 reads SASEGT. CDR3 length equals 10 residues. The V gene lost 8 bases and the J gene lost 5 bases, with 6 bases spanning the gap. DNA of the CDR3: TGTGCCAGCGAGGAGACTGAAGCTTTCTTT. Protein sequence: CASEETEAFF.

The CDR3 nucleotides are TGCGCCTCCCAGCCCGGTAGCGGTCCACAGGAGACCCAGTACTTC. It codes for CASQPGSGPQETQYF. This sequence joins TRBV5-1 and TRBJ2-5; D might be TRBD2 (6 bases). Deletions cut 10 bases from V and 5 bases from J, with 24 bases between. The germline V gene encodes CDR1 SGHRS and CDR2 YFSETQ. This CDR3 has 15 amino acids.

V gene TRBV30 combines with J gene TRBJ2-5; TRBD1 might be the D (6 bases). Germline assignment: CDR1 GTSNPN and CDR2 SVGIG (reference sequence). The CDR3 covers 14 residues. Trimming took off 4 bases at V and 4 bases at J, with 16 bases between the two ends. CDR3 nucleotide sequence: TGTGCCTGGAACGCCGGGGACATAGGAGAGACCCAGTACTTC. Its translation is CAWNAGDIGETQYF.

The chain employs TRBV10-2 and TRBJ1-5; 8 positions agree with TRBD1. The CDR3 totals 13 residues. J lost 4 bases, V lost 6 bases, and 2 bases had no gene match. Germline V CDR1 and CDR2: WSHSY, SAAADI. CDR3 residues: CASSDRGNQPQHF. CDR3 nucleotides: TGCGCCAGCAGCGACAGGGGTAATCAGCCCCAGCATTTT.

The V and J genes are TRBV6-1 and TRBJ2-7, with D hard to call. The CDR3 length is 11 residues. Per the germline V gene, CDR1 is MNHNS and CDR2 is SASEGT. Between the trimmed V and J ends, which lost 9 bases and 12 bases, there was a span of 18 bases. CDR3 amino acids: CASGQPSMWYF. DNA for the CDR3: TGTGCCAGTGGGCAGCCGTCGATGTGGTACTTC.

The V call is TRBV19, the J call TRBJ2-3, with D uncertain. Trimming took 10 bases from V and 3 from J, leaving 14 bases between them. This CDR3 comprises 13 residues. CDR1 and CDR2 from the germline V gene are LNHDA and SQIVND (reference sequence). Here the CDR3 reads CATELTGTDTQYF. CDR3 coding DNA: TGTGCCACCGAACTGACTGGGACAGATACGCAGTATTTT.

V is TRBV9 and J is TRBJ1-2, with D possibly TRBD1 on 5 matching bases. The CDR3 length is 13 residues. The germline gives CDR1 SGDLS, CDR2 YYNGEE. V lost 0 bases and J 4 bases, leaving 7 bases between the germline ends. The CDR3 protein is CASSVGGTYGYTF. As DNA, the CDR3 is TGTGCCAGCAGCGTAGGGGGCACCTATGGCTACACCTTC.

The sample holds one count of this clone. This rearrangement joins TRBV7-9 to TRBJ2-2, with 10 positions matching TRBD1. This CDR3 spans 17 amino acids. The germline V gene encodes CDR1 SEHNR and CDR2 FQNEAQ (reference sequence). The trim removed 2 bases at V and 5 bases at J, leaving 8 bases unmatched. CDR3 in amino acids: CASSLQTGGFFTGELFF. DNA for the CDR3: TGTGCCAGCAGCTTACAGACAGGGGGCTTCTTTACCGGGGAGCTGTTTTTT.

This sequence joins TRBV6-5 and TRBJ1-1; the D is unclear. Germline loops: CDR1 MNHEY, CDR2 SVGAGI. There are 15 residues in the CDR3. Deletions cut 6 bases from V and 2 bases from J, with 16 bases between. The CDR3: CASRQWEALNTEAFF. The DNA for the CDR3 is TGTGCCAGCAGACAATGGGAGGCCCTCAACACTGAAGCTTTCTTT.

The V and J genes are TRBV5-6 and TRBJ1-1; 11 nucleotides match TRBD1. J gave up 4 bases and V 4 bases, and 9 bases lay outside the gene matches. Germline V gene data show CDR1 as SGHDT and CDR2 as YYEEEE. The CDR3 has 16 amino acids. The CDR3 DNA reads as TGTGCCAGCAGCCCCGGGACAGGGGGAGTCGGCACTGAAGCTTTCTTT. Protein product: CASSPGTGGVGTEAFF.

This sequence joins TRBV5-1 and TRBJ2-7; TRBD1 aligns across 12 bases. Germline CDR1 reads SGHRS; CDR2 reads YFSETQ. CDR3 length equals 17 residues. V shed 3 bases and J 4 bases; nucleotides not matched to a gene: 11. The CDR3 DNA reads as TGCGCCAGCAGCTCGGAACCCGGGACAGGGGGCGTTTACGAGCAGTACTTC. It translates to CASSSEPGTGGVYEQYF. Using reference TRBV5-1 and TRBJ2-7 for the parts outside the CDR3, the full variable domain is KAGVTQTPRYLIKTRGQQVTLSCSPISGHRSVSWYQQTPGQGLQFLFEYFSETQRNKGNFPGRFSGRQFSNSRSEMNVSTLELGDSALYLCASSSEPGTGGVYEQYFGPGTRLTVT.

Only a few counts were recorded for this clone. The rearrangement joins TRBV6-1 to TRBJ1-2; weak D call: TRBD1 (6 bases). V was pared by 6 bases and J by 2 bases, with 10 bases between. This CDR3 spans 13 amino acids. Germline CDR1 and CDR2: MNHNS and SASEGT. CDR3 region: CASRQGLNYGYTF. In DNA, the CDR3 is TGTGCCAGCAGACAGGGTCTGAACTATGGCTACACCTTC.

This clone was counted between two and nine times. The chain combines TRBV6-5 with TRBJ2-3, with D perhaps matching TRBD2 (7 bases). The germline V gene encodes CDR1 MNHEY and CDR2 SVGAGI. Trimming stripped 5 bases from V and 10 bases from J, with 13 bases between. The CDR3 is 12 amino acids. CDR3 protein: CASSDEGGPQYF. In DNA, the CDR3 is TGTGCCAGCAGTGACGAGGGGGGGCCGCAGTATTTT.

V and J are TRBV25-1 and TRBJ2-6; D may be TRBD2 (6 bases). CDR1 and CDR2 from the germline V gene are MGHDK and SYGVNS. This CDR3 comprises 14 residues. Trimming removed 3 bases at V and 6 bases at J, with 9 bases between. The CDR3 DNA reads TGTGCCAGCAGTGAGGGGGGTTTGGCCAACGTCCTGACTTTC. Its protein is CASSEGGLANVLTF.

The chain has TRBV9 and TRBJ1-5; D is ambiguous. With 0 bases removed from V and 4 bases from J, the gap between germline ends came to 17 bases. The germline V gene encodes CDR1 SGDLS and CDR2 YYNGEE. The CDR3 has 17 residues. In DNA, the CDR3 is TGTGCCAGCAGCGTAGCCGGGTGGGTCGTGGTTAATCAGCCCCAGCATTTT. Its protein is CASSVAGWVVVNQPQHF.

This clone was found a few times. CDR3 amino acids: CASSLDGGAADTQYF. CDR3 DNA: TGTGCCAGCAGCTTAGACGGGGGTGCCGCAGATACGCAGTATTTT. V and J are TRBV7-2 and TRBJ2-3; possibly TRBD2 for D (6 bases). Germline V gene lookup returns CDR1 SGHTA and CDR2 FQGNSA. V lost 1 base to trimming and J lost 4 bases, with 12 bases between them. The CDR3 extends over 15 amino acids. Together with reference TRBV7-2 and TRBJ2-3, the CDR3 gives the full variable domain: GAGVSQSPSNKVTEKGKDVELRCDPISGHTALYWYRQSLGQGLEFLIYFQGNSAPDKSGLPSDRFSAERTGGSVSTLTIQRTQQEDSAVYLCASSLDGGAADTQYFGPGTRLTVL.

The chain combines TRBV28 with TRBJ2-5; 12 nucleotides agree with TRBD2. There are 14 residues in the CDR3. Germline trimming cut 7 bases from V and 5 bases from J; bases unmatched to any gene: 5. Germline V gives CDR1 MDHEN, CDR2 SYDVKM. The CDR3 sequence is CASKTSGSEETQYF. For the CDR3, the DNA is TGTGCCAGCAAGACTAGCGGGAGCGAGGAGACCCAGTACTTC.

V is TRBV10-3 and J is TRBJ2-7; D is uncertain. Germline assignment: CDR1 ENHRY and CDR2 SYGVKD. V dropped 2 bases and J dropped 5 bases, with 19 bases sitting between them. This CDR3 region has 16 residues. The CDR3 DNA reads as TGTGCCATCAGTGAGGTTGCGCGTCCTACCTTGAACGAGCAGTACTTC. Translated: CAISEVARPTLNEQYF.

CDR3 coding DNA: TGTGCCAGCAGTTCCAACTCGAACACTGAAGCTTTCTTT. Protein: CASSSNSNTEAFF. The chain is built from TRBV6-1 and TRBJ1-1; D uncertain. V was shortened by 5 bases and J by 1 base, with 8 bases between the two germline ends. This CDR3 spans 13 amino acids. Germline CDR1 is MNHNS and CDR2 is SASEGT.